Each of the 10 T cell receptor beta chains below was sequenced from the same sample in a study of tumor-infiltrating lymphocytes in primary liver carcinoma. A constant-region primer served to make TCR beta cDNA from roughly 540 ng total RNA. Investigators got TCR beta libraries out of three nested multiplex PCR rounds, done with slightly modified ARM-PCR. A C-beta reverse primer was combined with TRBV1-TRBV30 forward primers in the first two PCR rounds, and each round had ten to eleven cycles. One entry per CDR3 protein, called by TCRdb with MiXCR from the multiplex PCR reads. The sample holds about 78,000 distinct CDR3 sequences, over 55% seen once. Investigators took RNA and DNA out together from roughly 20-30 mg of unsorted bulk tissue. Sample: liver tumor tissue from sampling region 4. Subset reported: tumor region T4, right-lateral pole. The receptors here all came from a woman between 55 and 75 years old with primary liver carcinoma and hepatitis B virus infection.

This clonotype was counted a few times. A much larger clone differs from this one at a single base, so this may be a read error. The CDR3 does not end in the conserved phenylalanine or tryptophan, so this is likely a read error. The CDR3 DNA reads TGTGCCAGCAGTGAGCAACAGGCGGGGGAGCTGTTTTCT. This sequence encodes CASSEQQAGELFS. V and J are TRBV6-1 and TRBJ2-2, with a tentative D call TRBD1 (5 bases). In germline, CDR1 is MNHNS, CDR2 SASEGT. V lost 3 bases and J lost 8, with 10 bases in between. The CDR3 totals 13 residues.

In the case of this clonotype: A much larger clone sits a single nucleotide away, making a read error possible. This rearrangement joins TRBV6-4 to TRBJ2-3; 9 bases map to TRBD2. The CDR3 covers 18 residues. V was clipped by 0 bases and J by 8 bases; unmatched bases: 15. Per the germline V gene, CDR1 is MRHNA and CDR2 is SNTAGT. CDR3 nucleotides: TGTGCCAGCAGTGACTCGCTATCCGGACTAGCGTCTGTAGTTACGCAGTATTTT. Protein: CASSDSLSGLASVVTQYF.

About this clonotype: It is likely a read error, because the conserved phenylalanine at the end of the CDR3 is missing. The chain combines TRBV12-5 with TRBJ1-6; 8 bases line up with TRBD1. This CDR3 spans 17 amino acids. CDR1 is LGHNT, CDR2 FRNRAP, per germline. The CDR3 loop is CASGSRQGSSYNSLLHC. The DNA for the CDR3 is TGTGCTAGTGGTTCAAGACAGGGGAGCTCCTATAATTCACTCCTCCACTGT.

A remark on this clonotype: A junction end diverges from the germline sequence, so it may reflect a read error. V gene TRBV6-6 combines with J gene TRBJ2-1, with a possible D match to TRBD2 (5 bases). The CDR3 extends over 15 amino acids. Germline CDR1 reads MNHNY; CDR2 reads SVGAGI (reference sequence). The CDR3 nucleotides are TGTGCCAGCAGCCCCGCCGGGATTAGCGCCAATGAACAGTTCTTC. It is translated as CASSPAGISANEQFF.

In this sample, this clonotype turned up once. The conserved phenylalanine or tryptophan is not found at the CDR3 terminus, so this likely reflects a read error. The DNA is left out, because the CDR3 cannot be placed on it with certainty; the CDR3 is given as TCRdb lists it. The chain recombines TRBV11-2 with TRBJ2-2; no check of the table's D call, TRBD2, against the DNA was made. Ends included, the CDR3 has 15 residues. Germline lookup yields CDR1 SGHAT and CDR2 FQNNGV. The CDR3 protein is CASSPPQGLTGELLV.

A note on this clonotype: A read error may be the cause here, since a much bigger clone is one base away. The genes are TRBV28 and TRBJ2-1; D tentatively fits TRBD1 or TRBD2 (5 bases each). Trimming pared 8 bases from V and 6 bases from J, leaving 20 bases between. Germline assignment: CDR1 MDHEN and CDR2 SYDVKM. This CDR3 comprises 15 residues. The CDR3 DNA reads as TGTGCCAGCTGTTCCCCCCTCGGGGCAAGCAATGAGCAGTTCTTC. Its protein is CASCSPLGASNEQFF. The full variable domain, completed using reference TRBV28 and TRBJ2-1, is DVKVTQSSRYLVKRTGEKVFLECVQDMDHENMFWYRQDPGLGLRLIYFSYDVKMKEKGDIPEGYSVSREKKERFSLILESASTNQTSMYLCASCSPLGASNEQFFGPGTRLTVL.

Regarding this clonotype: Its ends do not fully match the called genes, so a read error is possible. DNA for the CDR3: TGCGCCAGCAGCTTATCGCAAGAGGCCCAGTCCTTC. Protein sequence: CASSLSQEAQSF. The gene calls are TRBV11-2 and TRBJ2-5; D gene unclear. The CDR3 is 12 residues long. The germline gives CDR1 SGHAT, CDR2 FQNNGV.

Comments on this clonotype: A much larger clonotype is one base distant, so this may be a read error. This rearrangement joins TRBV28 to TRBJ2-2, with TRBD2 matching 9 bases. The length of the CDR3 is 15 residues. Germline CDR1 is MDHEN and CDR2 is SYDVKM. The CDR3 DNA is TGTGCCAGCAGCCTTCCGGGACTAGCCGGCGGGGTGCTGTTTTTT. Its translation is CASSLPGLAGGVLFF.

Of note for this clonotype: One end of the junction varies from germline; a read error may be responsible. The genes are TRBV6-5 and TRBJ2-7; 8 positions match TRBD1. CDR1 is MNHEY, CDR2 SVGAGI, per germline. This CDR3 has 14 residues. CDR3 in amino acids: CTSSSGQATYEQYF. The CDR3 bases are TGTACCAGTAGTTCGGGACAGGCAACCTACGAGCAGTACTTC.

In the case of this clonotype: One end of the junction is discordant with germline, which a read error may explain. The chain combines TRBV6-1 with TRBJ1-4; the D gene is possibly TRBD1 (6 bases). CDR3 size: 14 residues. Germline V gene lookup returns CDR1 MNHNS and CDR2 SASEGT. The CDR3 region is CASRVGGAGEKLYF. In nucleotides, the CDR3 is TGTGCCAGCAGGGTTGGGGGCGCAGGTGAAAAACTGTATTTT.